A selection of T cell receptor beta chains follows, all from one sample in a study of cytomegalovirus exposure and HLA in healthy donors. Sequencing was performed with immunoSEQ multiplex PCR; in TCRdb, only in-frame clones are kept and a portion is missing. The table has 85,000 to 100,000 clones, roughly 78% seen once. Sequenced: PBMCs. The receptor set was obtained from a woman aged 55-69 years in good health and CMV-seronegative. The CDR3 runs from the conserved cysteine through the conserved F or W. A D gene is named only where the DNA matches it firmly. Size tells how often a clone was seen (once, few, many) or the class of an expanded clone, and some rows leave it out.

size | J | D | V | length | DNA | CDR3
. | TRBJ1-1 | . | TRBV9 | 13 | TGTGCCAGCAGCGTAGAGCTGAACACTGAAGCTTTCTTT | CASSVELNTEAFF
. | TRBJ2-5 | TRBD2 | TRBV29-1 | 14 | TGCAGCGTTCCGGCGGGGGGCGAACAAGAGACCCAGTACTTC | CSVPAGGEQETQYF
. | TRBJ1-4 | TRBD1 | TRBV7-9 | 17 | TGTGCCAGCAGCTTAGAGAGACAGGGCGGGACTAATGAAAAACTGTTTTTT | CASSLERQGGTNEKLFF
. | TRBJ2-7 | . | TRBV6-5 | 15 | TGTGCCAGCAGTCGCACTAGCCCTACCCCCTACGAGCAGTACTTC | CASSRTSPTPYEQYF
. | TRBJ1-1 | . | TRBV11-2 | 13 | TGTGCCAGCAGCCTCCGATCGCCCCCGGAGGCTTTCTTT | CASSLRSPPEAFF
. | TRBJ1-4 | TRBD1 | TRBV28 | 15 | TGTGCCAGCAGTTTTTCGACAGGGGGAAATGAAAAACTGTTTTTT | CASSFSTGGNEKLFF
. | TRBJ2-3 | TRBD2 | TRBV7-2 | 18 | TGTGCCAGCAGCTCCGAACGGTGGAGGGAGGGTGGCACAGATACGCAGTATTTT | CASSSERWREGGTDTQYF
. | TRBJ1-2 | . | TRBV19 | 11 | TGTGCCAGTAGCTCGGGGTATGGCTACACCTTC | CASSSGYGYTF
once | TRBJ2-3 | . | TRBV6-5 | 14 | TGTGCCAGCACAGCCGGGGGGCCGGTAGATACGCAGTATTTT | CASTAGGPVDTQYF
. | TRBJ1-4 | TRBD1 | TRBV28 | 14 | TGTGCCAGCCGTTCCGGGACAGGGGAAGAAAAACTGTTTTTT | CASRSGTGEEKLFF
. | TRBJ1-5 | . | TRBV2 | 15 | TGTGCCAGCAGTGACGGACGGGATAGCAATCAGCCCCAGCATTTT | CASSDGRDSNQPQHF
few | TRBJ1-1 | . | TRBV11-2 | 13 | TGTGCCAGCAGCTTAGATCTACAGGTTGGGGCTTTCTTT | CASSLDLQVGAFF
. | TRBJ1-2 | . | TRBV9 | 15 | TGTGCCAGCAGCTCCCGACACGGGGTGGACTATGGCTACACCTTC | CASSSRHGVDYGYTF
. | TRBJ2-7 | . | TRBV4-3 | 18 | TGCGCCAGCAGCCAAGATCTGGGAACTAGATTTTACGTCTACGAGCAGTACTTC | CASSQDLGTRFYVYEQYF
. | TRBJ1-1 | . | TRBV6-5 | 15 | TGTGCCAGCAGTTACGGGGGGGTAATGAACACTGAAGCTTTCTTT | CASSYGGVMNTEAFF
. | TRBJ1-1 | . | TRBV10-3 | 16 | TGTGCCATCAGTGAACGCCGGAGCCTTGGAGGCACTGAAGCTTTCTTT | CAISERRSLGGTEAFF
. | TRBJ2-7 | TRBD2 | TRBV5-6 | 14 | TGTGCCAGCAGCTTGGCAGCGGGGGCCAACGAGCAGTACTTC | CASSLAAGANEQYF
. | TRBJ1-2 | TRBD1 | TRBV5-1 | 14 | TGCGCCAGCAGCTCCAGGGGGGAAGGCTATGGCTACACCTTC | CASSSRGEGYGYTF
. | TRBJ1-1 | . | TRBV5-1 | 15 | TGCGCCAGCAGCCGGGGGGGACCCATGAACACTGAAGCTTTCTTT | CASSRGGPMNTEAFF
. | TRBJ2-3 | . | TRBV29-1 | 14 | TGCAGCGTTCCTCTGGGCCCATCGGCAGATACGCAGTATTTT | CSVPLGPSADTQYF
. | TRBJ2-2 | . | TRBV10-3 | 12 | TGTGCCATCAGGCGGGTCACCGGGGAGCTGTTTTTT | CAIRRVTGELFF
. | TRBJ2-5 | TRBD1 | TRBV15 | 16 | TGTGCCACCAGCAGACCGGGGACAGGGGGCAGAGAGACCCAGTACTTC | CATSRPGTGGRETQYF